The T cell receptor beta chain described here comes from a study of cytomegalovirus exposure and HLA in healthy donors. The study ran its PCR with 60 Vbeta and 13 Jbeta primers. Profiling relied on immunoSEQ multiplex PCR, and the TCRdb table lists in-frame clones only, not all of them. The table lists around 99,000 clones, about 84% of them singletons. Study findings and constraints: TCR beta V- and J-gene trimming was later associated with a missense DCLRE1C variant.

This clone came up once. Its specificity is unknown. V gave up 7 bases and J gave up 6 bases; unmatched junction bases: 17. The CDR3 spans 17 residues. Germline values: CDR1 MDHEN, CDR2 SYDVKM. The TCR originated in a man younger than 40 in good health and CMV-seronegative. The chain joins TRBV28 to TRBJ1-2; 10 bases align to TRBD1. The specimen sequenced was PBMCs. The CDR3 sequence: CASTELGTGENWNGYTF. CDR3 in DNA: TGTGCCAGCACCGAACTCGGGACAGGGGAGAACTGGAATGGCTACACCTTC.